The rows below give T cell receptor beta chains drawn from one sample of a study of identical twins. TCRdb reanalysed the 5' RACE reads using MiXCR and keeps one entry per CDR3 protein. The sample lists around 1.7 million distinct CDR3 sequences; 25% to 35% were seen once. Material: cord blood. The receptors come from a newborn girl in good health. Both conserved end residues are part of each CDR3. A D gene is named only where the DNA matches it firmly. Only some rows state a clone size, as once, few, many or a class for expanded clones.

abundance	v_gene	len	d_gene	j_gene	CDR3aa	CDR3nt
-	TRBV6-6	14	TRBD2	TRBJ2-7	CASTYGGGAYEQYF	TGTGCCAGCACCTATGGGGGAGGGGCCTACGAGCAGTACTTC
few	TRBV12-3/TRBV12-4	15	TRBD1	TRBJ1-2	CASSSIRGRRGGYTF	TGTGCCAGCAGCTCAATCAGGGGGAGGCGAGGTGGCTACACCTTC
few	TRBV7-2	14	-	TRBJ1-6	CASSPRQETSPLHF	TGTGCCAGCAGCCCCCGACAGGAGACTTCACCCCTCCACTTT
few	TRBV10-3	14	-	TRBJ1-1	CAISESQGNTEAFF	TGTGCCATCAGTGAGTCGCAGGGGAACACTGAAGCTTTCTTT
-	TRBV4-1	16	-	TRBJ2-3	CASSQVGVFYTDTQYF	TGCGCCAGCAGCCAAGTAGGGGTCTTTTACACAGATACGCAGTATTTT
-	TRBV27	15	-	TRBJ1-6	CASSLSGPYNSPLHF	TGTGCCAGCAGTTTATCCGGGCCGTATAATTCACCCCTCCACTTT
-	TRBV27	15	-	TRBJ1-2	CASSPRQLIFDGYTF	TGTGCCAGCAGTCCTCGACAGTTAATTTTTGATGGCTACACCTTC
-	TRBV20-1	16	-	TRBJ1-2	CSARDSGHRANYGYTF	TGCAGTGCTAGAGATTCGGGACACCGAGCTAACTATGGCTACACCTTC
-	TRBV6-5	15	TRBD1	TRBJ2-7	CASSYTPTGSYEQYF	TGTGCCAGCAGTTACACCCCGACAGGGTCCTACGAGCAGTACTTC
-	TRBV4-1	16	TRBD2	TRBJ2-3	CASSLLLAGVADTQYF	TGCGCCAGCAGCCTCTTACTAGCGGGAGTAGCAGATACGCAGTATTTT
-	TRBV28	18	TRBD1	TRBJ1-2	CASSLCPYPDRVNYGYTF	TGTGCCAGCAGTTTATGCCCTTATCCGGACAGGGTTAACTATGGCTACACCTTC
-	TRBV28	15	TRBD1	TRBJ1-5	CASSFGDRAVQPQHF	TGTGCCAGCAGTTTTGGGGACAGGGCGGTCCAGCCCCAGCATTTT
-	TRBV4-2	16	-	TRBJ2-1	CASSQGGLRAWGKQFF	TGTGCCAGCAGCCAAGGGGGTCTTAGGGCCTGGGGTAAGCAGTTCTTC
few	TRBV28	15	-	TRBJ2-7	CASSFYGGTPGEQYF	TGTGCCAGCAGTTTTTATGGCGGGACGCCGGGCGAGCAGTACTTC
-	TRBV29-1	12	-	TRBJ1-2	CSVEGWAGGYTF	TGCAGCGTTGAAGGATGGGCAGGGGGCTACACCTTC
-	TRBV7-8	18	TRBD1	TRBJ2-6	CASSPDRGFFSRANVLTF	TGTGCCAGCAGCCCTGACAGGGGCTTTTTTTCTAGGGCCAACGTCCTGACTTTC
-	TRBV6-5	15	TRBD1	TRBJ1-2	CASSYQGTGGYGYTF	TGTGCCAGCAGTTACCAGGGGACAGGGGGCTATGGCTACACCTTC
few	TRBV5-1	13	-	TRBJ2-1	CASSLRPNNEQFF	TGCGCCAGCAGCTTGAGGCCGAACAATGAGCAGTTCTTC
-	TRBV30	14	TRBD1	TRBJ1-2	CAWRATGGYYGYTF	TGTGCCTGGAGGGCCACAGGGGGCTACTATGGCTACACCTTC
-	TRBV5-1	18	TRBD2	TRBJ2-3	CASSLGLLGGSGTDTQYF	TGCGCCAGCAGCTTGGGCCTACTAGGCGGGAGTGGGACAGATACGCAGTATTTT
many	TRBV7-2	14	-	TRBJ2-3	CASSLDAPTDTQYF	TGCGCCAGCAGCTTGGACGCTCCCACAGATACGCAGTATTTT
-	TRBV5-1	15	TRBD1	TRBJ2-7	CASSDQGDSYYEQYF	TGCGCCAGCAGTGATCAGGGGGACAGCTATTACGAGCAGTACTTC
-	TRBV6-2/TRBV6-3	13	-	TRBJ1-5	CASSWGPNQPQHF	TGTGCCAGCAGTTGGGGCCCCAATCAGCCCCAGCATTTT
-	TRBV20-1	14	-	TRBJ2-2	CSASRDSVTGELFF	TGCAGTGCTAGTCGGGACTCAGTCACCGGGGAGCTGTTTTTT
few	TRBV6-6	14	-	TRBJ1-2	CASSYKSGSYGYTF	TGTGCCAGCAGTTACAAATCAGGGAGCTATGGCTACACCTTC
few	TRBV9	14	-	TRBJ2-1	CASSGRTNYNEQFF	TGTGCCAGCAGCGGTAGGACGAACTACAATGAGCAGTTCTTC
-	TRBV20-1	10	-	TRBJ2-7	CSAGHSEQYF	TGCAGTGCCGGGCACAGCGAGCAGTACTTC
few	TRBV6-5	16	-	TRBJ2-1	CASRCHRDPTYNEQFF	TGTGCCAGCAGGTGCCACCGGGATCCTACCTACAATGAGCAGTTCTTC
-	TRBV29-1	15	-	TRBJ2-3	CSADYRPGRTDTQYF	TGCAGCGCTGACTATCGTCCGGGACGCACAGATACGCAGTATTTT
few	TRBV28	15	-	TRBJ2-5	CASSLSWGRLETQYF	TGTGCCAGCAGTTTAAGTTGGGGGCGCCTAGAGACCCAGTACTTC
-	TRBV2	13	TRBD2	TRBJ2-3	CARGGDPTDTQYF	TGTGCCAGGGGAGGGGACCCCACAGATACGCAGTATTTT
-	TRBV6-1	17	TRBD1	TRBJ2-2	CASSRRPGQGNTGELFF	TGTGCCAGCAGTCGGCGGCCGGGACAGGGGAACACCGGGGAGCTGTTTTTT
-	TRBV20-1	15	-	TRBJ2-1	CSATSGSFGYNEQFF	TGCAGTGCTACCAGCGGCTCGTTTGGATACAATGAGCAGTTCTTC
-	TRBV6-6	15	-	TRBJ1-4	CASSKPGLENEKLFF	TGTGCCAGCAGTAAACCGGGACTGGAAAATGAAAAACTGTTTTTT
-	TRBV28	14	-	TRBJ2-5	CASSLGREKETQYF	TGTGCCAGCAGTCTCGGCAGGGAAAAAGAGACCCAGTACTTC
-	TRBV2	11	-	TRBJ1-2	CASIMWVGYTF	TGTGCCAGCATCATGTGGGTTGGCTACACCTTC
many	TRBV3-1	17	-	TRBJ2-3	CASSPGLQRSYTDTQYF	TGTGCCAGCAGCCCCGGGTTACAGCGGAGCTACACAGATACGCAGTATTTT
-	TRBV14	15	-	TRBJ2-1	CASSQDPGLYNEQFF	TGTGCCAGCAGCCAAGATCCCGGACTCTACAATGAGCAGTTCTTC
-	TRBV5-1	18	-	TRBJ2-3	CASSLFASPNPITDTQYF	TGCGCCAGCAGCTTGTTCGCTAGTCCTAATCCTATCACAGATACGCAGTATTTT
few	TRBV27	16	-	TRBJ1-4	CASRGVTSLDNEKLFF	TGTGCCAGCAGGGGGGTTACAAGTCTCGATAATGAAAAACTGTTTTTT
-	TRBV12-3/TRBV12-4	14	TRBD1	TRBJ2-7	CASSLGQGQYEQYF	TGTGCCAGCAGCCTCGGACAGGGGCAATACGAGCAGTACTTC
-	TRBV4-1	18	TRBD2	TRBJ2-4	CASSPGLAGGQAKNIQYF	TGCGCCAGCAGCCCGGGACTAGCGGGAGGGCAAGCCAAAAACATTCAGTACTTC
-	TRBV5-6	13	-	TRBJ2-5	CASSLLQPSGQYF	TGTGCCAGCAGCTTGCTCCAGCCCTCTGGGCAGTACTTC
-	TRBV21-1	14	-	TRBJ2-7	CASSKMTTGGEQYF	TGTGCCAGCAGCAAAATGACGACAGGGGGCGAGCAGTACTTC
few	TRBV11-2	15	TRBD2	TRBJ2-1	CASRKLAGGYNEQFF	TGTGCCAGCCGAAAATTAGCGGGAGGGTACAATGAGCAGTTCTTC
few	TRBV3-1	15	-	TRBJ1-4	CASSQDLGGGEKLFF	TGTGCCAGCAGCCAAGATTTGGGGGGAGGTGAAAAACTGTTTTTT
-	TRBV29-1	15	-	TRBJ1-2	CGVEERRQVNYGYTF	TGCGGCGTTGAAGAGCGCAGACAGGTCAACTATGGCTACACCTTC
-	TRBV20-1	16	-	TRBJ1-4	CSARQGFWATNEKLFF	TGCAGTGCTAGGCAGGGGTTCTGGGCAACTAATGAAAAACTGTTTTTT
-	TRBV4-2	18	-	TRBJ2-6	CASSNTPDRNSGANVLTF	TGTGCCAGCAGCAACACACCCGACCGAAACTCTGGGGCCAACGTCCTGACTTTC
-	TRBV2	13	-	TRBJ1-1	CASSKRGNTEAFF	TGTGCCAGCAGTAAAAGGGGAAACACTGAAGCTTTCTTT
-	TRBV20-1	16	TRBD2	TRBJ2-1	CSARDRLARNHNEQFF	TGCAGTGCTAGAGATAGACTAGCGCGGAACCACAATGAGCAGTTCTTC
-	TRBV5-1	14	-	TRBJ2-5	CASSLVLVGETQYF	TGCGCCAGCAGCTTGGTATTAGTCGGAGAGACCCAGTACTTC
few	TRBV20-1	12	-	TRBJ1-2	CSPRGIDYGYTF	TGCAGCCCTCGCGGGATTGACTATGGCTACACCTTC
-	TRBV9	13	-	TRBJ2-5	CASSRGPKETQYF	TGTGCCAGCAGTCGGGGACCCAAAGAGACCCAGTACTTC
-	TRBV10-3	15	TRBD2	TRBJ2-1	CAISEFGGGADEQFF	TGTGCCATCAGTGAGTTTGGCGGGGGGGCCGATGAGCAGTTCTTC
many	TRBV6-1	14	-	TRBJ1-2	CASRTDSLNYGYTF	TGTGCCAGCAGGACGGACAGCCTTAACTATGGCTACACCTTC
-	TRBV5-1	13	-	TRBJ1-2	CASSLQLDYGYTF	TGCGCCAGCAGCTTGCAGTTGGACTATGGCTACACCTTC